The next 14 T cell receptor beta chains were all read from a single sample in a study of beta chain features in type 1 diabetes. Expressed TCRB transcripts were sequenced because the entire RNA isolate underwent reverse transcription. This table comes from immunoSEQ multiplex PCR, and its TCRdb copy is limited to in-frame clones, with some not included. The sample holds about 290,000 clones, about 8% seen once. Input material: central memory CD4+ T cells from blood. All receptors derive from a woman younger than 30 in good health.

The sample holds a few counts of this clone. The chain uses TRBV6-5 and TRBJ2-7; D unresolved. Looked up from germline, CDR1 is MNHEY and CDR2 is SVGAGI. With 6 bases removed from V and 0 bases from J, the gap between germline ends came to 9 bases. This CDR3 has 13 amino acids. The CDR3 DNA sequence: TGTGCCAGCAGGTCAGTGGACTCCTACGAGCAGTACGTC. Its protein is CASRSVDSYEQYV.

This clone was counted at least ten times. The rearrangement links TRBV13 to TRBJ2-7; TRBD1 matches at 7 bases. With V trimmed by 4 bases and J by 2 bases, 5 bases remained unmatched. This CDR3 is 14 amino acids long. Germline CDR1 and CDR2: PRHDT and FYEKMQ (reference sequence). In DNA, the CDR3 is TGTGCCAGCAGCTCCCGGGACAGAGCCTACGAGCAGTACGTC. This codes for CASSSRDRAYEQYV.

The chain employs TRBV27 and TRBJ2-5; D is possibly TRBD1 or TRBD2 (5 bases each). The germline V and J ends were trimmed by 5 bases and 0 bases, with 13 bases remaining between them. The CDR3 covers 15 residues. Germline CDR1 is MNHEY and CDR2 is SMNVEV (reference sequence). Here the CDR3 reads CASSAPGRNQETQYF. The DNA of the CDR3 is TGTGCCAGCAGTGCCCCGGGACGGAACCAAGAGACCCAGTACTTC.

This clone appeared a few times. The V and J genes are TRBV5-1 and TRBJ2-5, with a weak D call TRBD2 (5 bases). V lost 5 bases and J 0 bases, leaving 11 bases between the germline ends. From germline, CDR1 is SGHRS and CDR2 YFSETQ. The CDR3 is made up of 14 amino acids. This chain's CDR3 is CASRADLNQETQYF. CDR3 bases: TGCGCCAGCAGAGCGGATTTAAACCAAGAGACCCAGTACTTC. Combining the CDR3 with reference TRBV5-1 and TRBJ2-5 gives the whole variable domain KAGVTQTPRYLIKTRGQQVTLSCSPISGHRSVSWYQQTPGQGLQFLFEYFSETQRNKGNFPGRFSGRQFSNSRSEMNVSTLELGDSALYLCASRADLNQETQYFGPGTRLLVL.

This clone was observed many times. The rearrangement links TRBV5-4 to TRBJ2-3; 8 bases match TRBD1. Germline CDR1 SGHNT, CDR2 YYREEE (reference sequence). V dropped 0 bases and J dropped 6; count of bases not matched to a gene: 0. The length of the CDR3 is 13 residues. The CDR3 region is CASSLGDRDTQYF. The CDR3 DNA follows: TGTGCCAGCAGCTTGGGGGACAGGGATACGCAGTATTTT.

This clone was seen a handful of times. It is likely a read error: a sequence one base away is far more abundant. This chain uses TRBV7-9 with TRBJ2-6; D gene uncertain. The CDR3 length is 15 residues. Germline CDR1 is SEHNR and CDR2 is FQNEAQ (reference sequence). Trimming removed 2 bases from V and 1 base from J, with 6 bases in between. In DNA form, the CDR3 reads TGTGCCAGCAGCTTATCTAATTCTGGGGCCAACGTCCTGACTTTC. Its translation: CASSLSNSGANVLTF.

The V call is TRBV5-4, the J call TRBJ1-2, with D hard to call. The germline CDR1 and CDR2 sequences are SGHNT and YYREEE (reference sequence). The CDR3 is made up of 15 amino acids. V was clipped by 4 bases and J by 0 bases, with 13 bases between them. CDR3 in DNA: TGTGCCAGCAGCCAAGGGAGGGATGCTAACTATGGCTACACCTTC. Its protein is CASSQGRDANYGYTF.

This clone showed up many times. The chain has TRBV7-9 and TRBJ2-1; TRBD2 might be the D (5 bases). Trimming cost V 1 base and J 8 bases, with 12 bases left between them. The CDR3 is made up of 14 amino acids. Germline V gives CDR1 SEHNR, CDR2 FQNEAQ (reference sequence). CDR3 DNA: TGTGCCAGCAGCTTAGGGCTAGCCGGCCATGAGCAGTTCTTC. Residues: CASSLGLAGHEQFF. Combining the CDR3 with reference TRBV7-9 and TRBJ2-1 gives the whole variable domain DTGVSQNPRHKITKRGQNVTFRCDPISEHNRLYWYRQTLGQGPEFLTYFQNEAQLEKSRLLSDRFSAERPKGSFSTLEIQRTEQGDSAMYLCASSLGLAGHEQFFGPGTRLTVL.

The gene calls are TRBV11-2 and TRBJ2-7; 7 nucleotides match TRBD1. Unmatched junction bases numbered 6, after V lost 4 bases and J lost 3 bases. The CDR3 spans 14 residues. In germline, CDR1 is SGHAT, CDR2 FQNNGV. Written as DNA, the CDR3 is TGTGCCAGCAGCTCCACAGGGACAGACTACGAGCAGTACTTC. Protein: CASSSTGTDYEQYF.

This clone was counted between two and nine times. This sequence joins TRBV7-9 and TRBJ1-2; D is unclear. Trimming removed 4 bases at V and 2 bases at J, with 14 bases between. This CDR3 is 15 amino acids long. Germline V gives CDR1 SEHNR, CDR2 FQNEAQ (reference sequence). Written as DNA, the CDR3 is TGTGCCAGCAGCTCAACTGGAGGATTAAACTATGGCTACACCTTC. Translating it yields CASSSTGGLNYGYTF.

The chain has TRBV7-7 and TRBJ2-5; 7 bases agree with TRBD2. The germline CDR1 and CDR2 sequences are SSHAT and FNYEAQ (reference sequence). This CDR3 spans 14 amino acids. With 5 bases clipped from V and 5 bases from J, the junction kept 8 bases outside the gene matches. CDR3 in amino acids: CASSLERGGETQYF. DNA of the CDR3: TGTGCCAGCAGCCTCGAGCGGGGCGGGGAGACCCAGTACTTC.

The J gene is TRBJ2-7, the V gene TRBV2; the match to TRBD1 covers 7 bases. The CDR3 has 15 amino acids. With V trimmed by 6 bases and J by 2 bases, 10 bases remained unmatched. Germline V gene sequence: CDR1 SNHLY, CDR2 FYNNEI. CDR3 sequence (DNA): TGTGCCAGCAGCAGAGACAGGGATCAGCCCTACGAGCAGTACGTC. Amino acid sequence: CASSRDRDQPYEQYV.

CDR3 coding DNA: TGCGCCAGCAGCCAAGTCTCTCGGAGCACAGATACGCAGTATTTT. Translating gives CASSQVSRSTDTQYF. V gene TRBV4-1 combines with J gene TRBJ2-3, with unresolved D. Germline V CDR1 and CDR2: MGHRA, YSYEKL. The CDR3 length is 15 residues. V was pared by 1 base and J by 0 bases, with 8 bases between.

This clone was seen at least ten times. The chain joins TRBV18 to TRBJ1-3; 8 bases are a match to TRBD1. Trimming at V came to 3 bases and at J to 3 bases, leaving 1 base not matched to a gene. This CDR3 spans 14 amino acids. Germline V lookup: CDR1 KGHSH, CDR2 LQKENI. This CDR3 is CASSPGQGGNTIYF. The CDR3 DNA sequence: TGTGCCAGCTCACCCGGACAGGGTGGAAACACCATATATTTT.